This note documents a single T cell receptor (beta chain) sequence. Its antigen remains unidentified. TCRdb re-called the reads through MiXCR, storing one row per CDR3 protein. The table lists 550,000 to 700,000 distinct CDR3 sequences, just under 40% of them singletons. This sample is part of a study of T cell repertoires in cytomegalovirus infection. Whole-study results and caveats: Clonotypes of TCR beta that were HLA-C-restricted and CMV-specific dominated the ex vivo response. The cumulative frequency of public TCR beta families distinguished individuals who carried CMV together with the relevant HLA.

Trimming stripped 1 base from V and 6 bases from J, with 13 bases between. The CDR3 length is 15 residues. Germline V lookup: CDR1 SGHVS, CDR2 FNYEAQ. The clonotype originates from a human donor in good health (CMV status not recorded). Some clones in this sample may be carry-over from other donors' samples. The V and J genes are TRBV7-6 and TRBJ2-1; D unclear. The specimen was cultured PBMCs, collected from culture after CMV antigen stimulation. Here the CDR3 DNA reads TGTGCCAGCAGCTTAGACATTAAGGTCACCAATGAGCAGTTCTTC. Protein sequence: CASSLDIKVTNEQFF.